What follows are 27 T cell receptor beta chains derived from one specimen sequenced in a study of graft-versus-host responses after intestinal transplantation. No cognate antigen is known for these TCRs. TCRdb's table, derived via immunoSEQ multiplex PCR, lists solely in-frame clones and lacks some. The table includes tens of thousands of clones, approximately 94% detected once. Specimen: unstimulated CD4+ T cells sorted from spleen or lymph node cells, collected before transplant. The source is a human donor who was the organ donor for an intestinal transplant.

This sequence joins TRBV10-3 and TRBJ1-4; D is undetermined. Germline CDR1 ENHRY, CDR2 SYGVKD. This CDR3 comprises 14 residues. V was cut by 4 bases and J by 7 bases, with 13 bases left in between. CDR3 sequence: CAISGKGSGEKLFF. CDR3 DNA: TGTGCCATCAGTGGTAAAGGGTCCGGTGAAAAACTGTTTTTT.

The chain joins TRBV9 to TRBJ1-5, with 9 bases that match TRBD1. The CDR3 consists of 19 residues. The V segment lost 4 bases and the J segment 0 bases; nucleotides outside the gene matches: 14. Germline V CDR1 and CDR2: SGDLS, YYNGEE. CDR3 DNA: TGTGCCAGCAGCACCCACCGGGACAGGGAGATTTATAGCAATCAGCCCCAGCATTTT. Translating gives CASSTHRDREIYSNQPQHF.

The chain is built from TRBV19 and TRBJ1-5; 7 bases are a match to TRBD1. The CDR3 is 16 residues long. Per the germline V gene, CDR1 is LNHDA and CDR2 is SQIVND (reference sequence). Germline trimming cut 5 bases from V and 0 bases from J; bases unmatched to any gene: 7. The CDR3 sequence: CASSFGYRGSNQPQHF. CDR3 DNA sequence: TGTGCCAGTAGTTTCGGGTACAGGGGTAGCAATCAGCCCCAGCATTTT.

This rearrangement joins TRBV27 to TRBJ1-1; 7 positions agree with TRBD1. This CDR3 has 16 residues. Unmatched junction bases numbered 9, after V lost 3 bases and J lost 2 bases. Germline CDR1 reads MNHEY; CDR2 reads SMNVEV (reference sequence). The CDR3 DNA is TGTGCCAGCAGTTTGGGTAGGGGGCATGGAAACACTGAAGCTTTCTTT. This sequence encodes CASSLGRGHGNTEAFF.

This sequence joins TRBV7-9 and TRBJ2-5, with 8 bases lining up with TRBD1. The CDR3 consists of 14 residues. V shed 5 bases and J 4 bases; nucleotides not matched to a gene: 6. Germline CDR1 is SEHNR and CDR2 is FQNEAQ (reference sequence). CDR3 coding DNA: TGTGCCAGCAGCCCACAGGGGGGACGAGAGACCCAGTACTTC. It yields the protein CASSPQGGRETQYF.

The chain links TRBV10-3 to TRBJ2-5, with D uncertain. Germline CDR1 is ENHRY and CDR2 is SYGVKD. The V end lost 10 bases, the J end lost 1 base, and 13 bases lay between the germline ends. The CDR3 consists of 13 residues. The chain's CDR3 is CATLSQTQETQYF. Here the CDR3 DNA reads TGTGCCACCCTATCCCAAACCCAAGAGACCCAGTACTTC.

This rearrangement joins TRBV2 to TRBJ2-7; D may be TRBD1 (6 bases). The V end was cut by 6 bases, the J end by 0 bases, with 6 bases between. Germline lookup yields CDR1 SNHLY and CDR2 FYNNEI. The CDR3 extends over 12 amino acids. The CDR3 nucleotides are TGTGCCAGCAGGGACAGCTCCTACGAGCAGTACTTC. Translation gives CASRDSSYEQYF.

J is TRBJ1-2 and V is TRBV15; TRBD1 agrees at 7 bases. Germline V gene lookup returns CDR1 LNHNV and CDR2 YYDKDF (reference sequence). After removal of 1 base from V and 3 bases from J, the junction contained 14 bases not matched to a gene. The CDR3 totals 18 residues. The CDR3, as DNA: TGTGCCACCAGCAGAGGAGGATTCTCAGGGGGTAAATACTATGGCTACACCTTC. It codes for CATSRGGFSGGKYYGYTF.

The V and J genes are TRBV5-1 and TRBJ2-7; 9 nucleotides match TRBD2. V was pared by 7 bases and J by 2 bases, with 10 bases of the junction left unmatched. There are 15 residues in the CDR3. Germline V gives CDR1 SGHRS, CDR2 YFSETQ. CDR3 amino acids: CASGLLAGGTYEQYF. Written as DNA, the CDR3 is TGCGCCAGCGGCCTTTTGGCGGGGGGGACCTACGAGCAGTACTTC. Together with reference TRBV5-1 and TRBJ2-7, the CDR3 gives the full variable domain: KAGVTQTPRYLIKTRGQQVTLSCSPISGHRSVSWYQQTPGQGLQFLFEYFSETQRNKGNFPGRFSGRQFSNSRSEMNVSTLELGDSALYLCASGLLAGGTYEQYFGPGTRLTVT.

V gene TRBV10-3 combines with J gene TRBJ1-3; a weak D match, TRBD1 (5 bases). Germline V gene data show CDR1 as ENHRY and CDR2 as SYGVKD. Trimming shortened V by 10 bases and J by 1 base, and 8 bases separated the two germline ends. The CDR3 has 12 amino acids. In DNA, the CDR3 is TGTGCCACGACAGAATCTGGAAACACCATATATTTT. Encoded protein: CATTESGNTIYF.

The chain links TRBV11-3 to TRBJ1-6, with D unresolved. The CDR3 sequence is 13 residues long. The germline gives CDR1 SGHNT, CDR2 YENEEA. The V end lost 4 bases, the J end lost 6 bases, and 7 bases lay between the germline ends. The CDR3 region has the DNA TGTGCCAGCAGCTCAGGTTTTAATTCACCCCTCCACTTT. It encodes CASSSGFNSPLHF.

CDR3 residues: CASSKGPGGPNTGELFF. In nucleotides, the CDR3 is TGTGCCAGCAGCAAAGGGCCAGGGGGCCCGAACACCGGGGAGCTGTTTTTT. The chain is built from TRBV21-1 and TRBJ2-2; the table's D gene call, TRBD1, was not cross checked with the DNA. TRBV21-1 is shown as a pseudogene. This CDR3 has 17 amino acids.

The chain employs TRBV5-4 and TRBJ2-2; D assignment may be TRBD1 or TRBD2 (6 bases each). The germline gives CDR1 SGHNT, CDR2 YYREEE (reference sequence). Trimming shortened V by 0 bases and J by 3 bases, and 12 bases separated the two germline ends. CDR3 length equals 16 residues. The CDR3 reads CASSLDRGADTGELFF. The CDR3 DNA reads TGTGCCAGCAGCTTGGATAGGGGGGCGGACACCGGGGAGCTGTTTTTT.

This clone was counted a single time. The V and J genes are TRBV4-2 and TRBJ2-3, with 8 bases identical to TRBD2. CDR3 length equals 16 residues. Looked up from germline, CDR1 is LGHNA and CDR2 is YNFKEQ. Trimming took 1 base from V and 4 from J; bases not matched to a gene: 7. The CDR3 region has the DNA TGTGCCAGCAGCCAAGTATCGGGGGGGGCAGCAGATACGCAGTATTTT. Translation: CASSQVSGGAADTQYF.

The chain employs TRBV6-6 and TRBJ2-1; D is unresolved. This CDR3 is built from 11 residues. Trimming stripped 3 bases from V and 8 bases from J, with 5 bases between. Per germline, CDR1 MNHNY and CDR2 SVGAGI (reference sequence). Written as DNA, the CDR3 is TGTGCCAGCAGTTATCAGGATGAGCAGTTCTTC. It yields the protein CASSYQDEQFF.

J is TRBJ1-1 and V is TRBV5-1, with D uncertain. V lost 6 bases to trimming and J lost 0 bases, with 12 bases between them. The CDR3 spans 14 residues. Germline-derived CDR1 and CDR2 are SGHRS and YFSETQ. CDR3 region: CASKPGTMNTEAFF. The CDR3 region has the DNA TGCGCCAGCAAGCCGGGCACTATGAACACTGAAGCTTTCTTT.

Worth noting for this clone: The sample holds other DNA sequences that translate to the same CDR3. This chain joins TRBV7-9 and TRBJ2-3; 14 bases are shared with TRBD2. CDR3 length: 19 residues. CDR1 SEHNR and CDR2 FQNEAQ come from the germline V gene (reference sequence). J lost 1 base, V lost 3 bases, and 9 bases had no gene match. The CDR3 region has the DNA TGTGCCAGCAGCTTTCCGGGACTAGCGGGGGCGGGGGGCACAGATACGCAGTATTTT. Translation gives CASSFPGLAGAGGTDTQYF.

The rearrangement uses TRBV5-5 and TRBJ1-2; D is unresolved. Germline V gene sequence: CDR1 SGHKS, CDR2 YYEKEE (reference sequence). V lost 4 bases and J 8 bases, leaving 15 bases between the germline ends. This CDR3 spans 13 amino acids. The CDR3 bases are TGTGCCAGCAGCATCACTCGGCCAGAAGGCTACACCTTC. Its protein is CASSITRPEGYTF.

The J gene is TRBJ2-7, the V gene TRBV5-1; 8 positions match TRBD2. CDR1 and CDR2 from the germline V gene are SGHRS and YFSETQ. The CDR3 spans 14 residues. Trimming took 3 bases from V and 3 from J; bases not matched to a gene: 5. This CDR3 reads CASSSAGAFYEQYF. The CDR3 coding sequence is TGCGCCAGCAGCTCAGCGGGGGCTTTCTACGAGCAGTACTTC.

The rearrangement uses TRBV5-5 and TRBJ1-5; TRBD1 matches 8 bases. The germline gives CDR1 SGHKS, CDR2 YYEKEE (reference sequence). The CDR3 totals 18 residues. With V trimmed by 4 bases and J by 1 base, 13 bases remained unmatched. Here the CDR3 DNA reads TGTGCCAGCAGCGTGGGGGTACCAGGGGGCCGGAGCAATCAGCCCCAGCATTTT. Translating it yields CASSVGVPGGRSNQPQHF.

Only one count was recorded for this clone. This chain uses TRBV10-3 with TRBJ2-1; 11 bases line up with TRBD2. CDR3 length: 14 residues. Losses at the gene ends were 7 bases for V and 1 base for J; bases not matched to a gene: 0. CDR1 and CDR2 (germline): ENHRY, SYGVKD. The CDR3 nucleotides are TGTGCCATCACTAGCGGGGGGTCCTACAATGAGCAGTTCTTC. This encodes CAITSGGSYNEQFF.

This chain connects TRBV4-1 to TRBJ2-5; 8 bases match TRBD2. Losses at the gene ends were 4 bases for V and 2 bases for J; bases not matched to a gene: 3. The germline CDR1 and CDR2 sequences are MGHRA and YSYEKL. The CDR3 totals 14 residues. The CDR3 is CASSLIAGQETQYF. As DNA, the CDR3 is TGCGCCAGCAGCCTCATAGCGGGGCAAGAGACCCAGTACTTC.

The rearrangement links TRBV29-1 to TRBJ2-5, with 7 bases identical to TRBD1. The closer fit of TRBJ2-7 to the DNA end suggests the J call may be wrong. This CDR3 spans 12 amino acids. Germline CDR1 SQVTM, CDR2 ANQGSEA. The CDR3 coding sequence is TGCAGCGCCTCGACAGGGCCCTACGAGCAGTACTTC. It encodes CSASTGPYEQYF.

This rearrangement joins TRBV29-1 to TRBJ1-1; possible D gene TRBD1, 5 bases. This CDR3 region has 15 residues. CDR1 and CDR2 from the germline V gene are SQVTM and ANQGSEA. The V end was cut by 0 bases, the J end by 3 bases, with 14 bases between. DNA for the CDR3: TGCAGCGTTGAAGATCGGGGGGGAGTGGACACTGAAGCTTTCTTT. This translates into CSVEDRGGVDTEAFF.

The rearrangement joins TRBV6-5 to TRBJ2-1, with D unclear. Germline loops: CDR1 MNHEY, CDR2 SVGAGI. CDR3 length equals 11 residues. Trimming took 5 bases from V and 8 from J, leaving 7 bases between them. CDR3 nucleotide sequence: TGTGCCAGCAGTGGCCGGGATGAGCAGTTCTTC. It codes for CASSGRDEQFF.

The V call is TRBV7-2, the J call TRBJ2-7, with 10 bases matching TRBD1. Germline CDR1 is SGHTA and CDR2 is FQGNSA. V shed 5 bases, J shed 2 bases, and the junction held 9 bases outside the gene matches. The CDR3 loop spans 16 amino acids. CDR3 bases: TGTGCCAGCAGCATCCGACAGGGGGCAGGACCCTACGAGCAGTACTTC. Amino acid sequence: CASSIRQGAGPYEQYF.

Worth noting for this clone: The same CDR3 also results from other DNA sequences found in this sample. The gene calls are TRBV4-2 and TRBJ2-3; no clear D gene. Trimming took 5 bases from V and 4 from J, leaving 7 bases between them. The CDR3 runs 12 residues. CDR1 is LGHNA and CDR2 is YNFKEQ in the germline V gene. CDR3 residues: CASSYQADTQYF. The CDR3 coding sequence is TGTGCCAGCAGCTATCAGGCAGATACGCAGTATTTT.